These T cell receptor beta chains were read from a single sample in a study of T cell responses to AZD1222 COVID-19 vaccine. Sequencing used immunoSEQ multiplex PCR; TCRdb keeps in-frame clones, though not all of them. The sample holds over 120,000 clones, around 83% seen once. The input for sequencing was peripheral blood, taken 28 days after the second AZD1222 dose. The receptors were sampled from an adult who received the AZD1222 COVID-19 vaccine. The CDR3 runs from the conserved cysteine through the conserved F or W. D genes are given only for firm matches. Some rows have no size entry. The others give once, few or many, or a class for an expanded clone.

j_call v_call clone_size d_call cdr3_nt cdr3_aa
TRBJ2-3 TRBV30 . TRBD2 TGTGCCTGGAGTAGCGGGAACACAGATACGCAGTATTTT CAWSSGNTDTQYF
TRBJ1-2 TRBV6-1 . . TGTGCCAGCAGTGAAACAGGGTGGTATGGCTACACCTTC CASSETGWYGYTF
TRBJ1-4 TRBV30 . TRBD1 TGTGCCTGGACCCCGGGACAGGGAATTGAAAAACTGTTTTTT CAWTPGQGIEKLFF
TRBJ1-2 TRBV12-3/TRBV12-4 . . TGTGCCAGCAGTCCTACATGGAGCTATGGCTACACCTTC CASSPTWSYGYTF
TRBJ2-1 TRBV27 . . TGTGCCAGCACGTTTGGGGTAGCGGCGATCAATGAGCAGTTCTTC CASTFGVAAINEQFF
TRBJ2-1 TRBV11-2 . TRBD2 TGTGCCAGCAGCTTCCCCGGGAGCGGGGCTTACAATGAGCAGTTCTTC CASSFPGSGAYNEQFF
TRBJ1-6 TRBV2 . . TGTGCCAGCAGTGAACTGAGCTCCTATAATTCACCCCTCCACTTT CASSELSSYNSPLHF
TRBJ1-2 TRBV28 . . TGTGCCAGCAGTTTGAGTGACTATGGCTACACCTTC CASSLSDYGYTF
TRBJ1-1 TRBV7-2 . TRBD1 TGTGCCAGCAGCACCAAACAGGGGAAAGACACTGAAGCTTTCTTT CASSTKQGKDTEAFF
TRBJ1-5 TRBV6-5 . TRBD1 TGTGCCAGCAGTAGACAGGGGAGAAATGATCAGCCCCAGCATTTT CASSRQGRNDQPQHF
TRBJ1-6 TRBV2 . . TGTGCCAGCAGATTTAGAGCCTCCTATAATTCACCCCTCCACTTT CASRFRASYNSPLHF
TRBJ2-7 TRBV5-1 . . TGCGCCAGCTTCCGAGAGGGTACAAACGAGCAGTACTTC CASFREGTNEQYF
TRBJ2-5 TRBV6-5 once . TGTGCCAGCAATGCTAACCCGGGGGCACTTGAGACCCAGTACTTC CASNANPGALETQYF
TRBJ2-5 TRBV3-1/TRBV3-2 . . TGTGCCAGCAGCCAAGGGTATCGAGAGACCCAGTACTTC CASSQGYRETQYF
TRBJ2-5 TRBV5-1 . TRBD1 TGCGCCAGCAGCTTCTCTCCTGGGACAGGGAAAGAGACCCAGTACTTC CASSFSPGTGKETQYF
TRBJ1-6 TRBV5-1 . . TGCGCCAGCAGCTTGGTTGGGTCCCACCATAATTCACCCCTCCACTTT CASSLVGSHHNSPLHF
TRBJ2-1 TRBV19 . TRBD2 TGTGCCACAGGGACTAGCGGGAGGGCCGAAGACAATGAGCAGTTCTTC CATGTSGRAEDNEQFF
TRBJ2-2 TRBV25-1 . TRBD1 TGTGCCAGCAGTGCCCCGGTTGGGACAGGGTACGGGGAGCTGTTTTTT CASSAPVGTGYGELFF
TRBJ2-2 TRBV7-2 once TRBD2 TGTGCCAGCAGCTTTTTCATACTAGCGGGAGGGCCAAACGGGGAGCTGTTTTTT CASSFFILAGGPNGELFF
TRBJ1-2 TRBV5-1 . TRBD1 TGCGCCAGCAGCTGGGGACAGGGCATCTATGGCTACACCTTC CASSWGQGIYGYTF
TRBJ1-5 TRBV2 . . TGTGCCAGCAGAACCGGGAGCCCGGGTCAGCCCCAGCATTTT CASRTGSPGQPQHF
TRBJ1-2 TRBV6-1 . . TGTGCCAGCACTGAAGGGGGTTACTATGGCTACACCTTC CASTEGGYYGYTF
TRBJ2-7 TRBV6-6 . . TGTGCCAGCAGTTCGACAGGCTCCAGCCCCTACGAGCAGTACTTC CASSSTGSSPYEQYF